A single sample is the source of the 9 T cell receptor beta chains below, sequenced in a study of vaccination and CD4 T cells after COVID-19. CD4+ T cells that had been cultured provided DNA sequenced with the Oncomine TCR Beta short-read assay. A single record per CDR3 protein comes from TCRdb applying MiXCR to the PCR reads. The sample has tens of thousands of distinct CDR3 sequences, about 53% seen once. Treatment indicated: roughly ten-day PBMC culture with coronavirus spike peptide pools or control peptides (ViraFEST assay). These receptors' targets are unknown. The sample was CD4+ T cells from blood, cultured in vitro. These receptors originate from a human donor who had recovered from COVID-19.

CDR3 protein: CATSRDRRTGGRTGELFF. The CDR3 DNA sequence: TGTGCCACCAGCAGAGATAGGAGGACAGGGGGTCGGACCGGGGAGCTGTTTTTT. V and J are TRBV15 and TRBJ2-2; TRBD1 agrees at 10 bases. CDR1 is LNHNV, CDR2 YYDKDF, per germline (reference sequence). The CDR3 is made up of 18 amino acids. J gave up 5 bases and V 0 bases, and 9 bases lay outside the gene matches.

This clonotype was detected only a few times. This sequence joins TRBV20-1 and TRBJ1-2, with D maybe TRBD1 (5 bases). The CDR3 spans 11 residues. Trimming removed 0 bases from V and 8 bases from J, with 7 bases in between. Germline V gene sequence: CDR1 DFQATT, CDR2 SNEGSKA (reference sequence). The CDR3 coding sequence is TGCAGTGCTAGAGACAGGGTGGGCTACACCTTC. Translation: CSARDRVGYTF.

V and J are TRBV7-9 and TRBJ1-1; D not resolved. CDR1 is SEHNR, CDR2 FQNEAQ, per germline (reference sequence). The CDR3 has 16 residues. V lost 1 base, J lost 4 bases, and 16 bases lay in between. The CDR3 spells CASSLVLPRRGTEAFF. The CDR3 DNA sequence: TGTGCCAGCAGCTTAGTTCTCCCCCGTCGCGGCACTGAAGCTTTCTTT.

The chain carries TRBV28 and TRBJ2-7; 7 nucleotides align to TRBD1. Germline-derived CDR1 and CDR2 are MDHEN and SYDVKM. CDR3 length: 15 residues. The V segment lost 2 bases and the J segment 3 bases; nucleotides outside the gene matches: 7. Here the CDR3 DNA reads TGTGCCAGCAGTTTAAGGGCAGGGGGTATCTACGAGCAGTACTTC. Translated, it gives CASSLRAGGIYEQYF.

Turning to this clonotype: Germline is not matched at one junction end, which may reflect a read error. The chain recombines TRBV6-1 with TRBJ2-5; 13 bases agree with TRBD2. The CDR3 covers 15 residues. The germline V gene has CDR1 MNHNS and CDR2 SASEGT. The chain's CDR3 is CAGSPGLAGPGAQYF. The CDR3 DNA sequence: TGTGCCGGCAGCCCGGGACTAGCGGGGCCAGGGGCCCAGTACTTC.

The chain has TRBV7-2 and TRBJ2-2; D is uncertain. The CDR3 runs 14 residues. Trimming stripped 1 base from V and 6 bases from J, with 9 bases between. Germline V lookup: CDR1 SGHTA, CDR2 FQGNSA. CDR3 bases: TGTGCCAGCAGCTTAGAGTTGGGTTCCGGGGAGCTGTTTTTT. Encoded protein: CASSLELGSGELFF.

A few counts support this clonotype. This chain joins TRBV27 and TRBJ1-2; 7 bases align to TRBD1. Germline-derived CDR1 and CDR2 are MNHEY and SMNVEV (reference sequence). With V trimmed by 5 bases and J by 4 bases, 4 bases remained unmatched. CDR3 length: 13 residues. The CDR3 nucleotides are TGTGCCAGCAGTCGGACAGGCCCCTATGGCTACACCTTC. This sequence encodes CASSRTGPYGYTF.

The chain is built from TRBV30 and TRBJ2-7; the D gene could be TRBD1 or TRBD2 (5 bases each). The CDR3 loop spans 11 amino acids. Trimming stripped 5 bases from V and 1 base from J, with 6 bases between. Germline CDR1 reads GTSNPN; CDR2 reads SVGIG (reference sequence). The CDR3 sequence is CAWGGSYEQYF. In nucleotides, the CDR3 is TGTGCCTGGGGGGGTTCCTACGAGCAGTACTTC.

The chain combines TRBV7-6 with TRBJ1-1, with 8 nucleotides matching TRBD1. With V trimmed by 5 bases and J by 4 bases, 9 bases remained unmatched. The CDR3 extends over 15 amino acids. Germline V lookup: CDR1 SGHVS, CDR2 FNYEAQ. CDR3 residues: CASSKQPRGLTEAFF. DNA of the CDR3: TGTGCCAGCAGCAAACAACCCAGGGGGCTCACTGAAGCTTTCTTT.